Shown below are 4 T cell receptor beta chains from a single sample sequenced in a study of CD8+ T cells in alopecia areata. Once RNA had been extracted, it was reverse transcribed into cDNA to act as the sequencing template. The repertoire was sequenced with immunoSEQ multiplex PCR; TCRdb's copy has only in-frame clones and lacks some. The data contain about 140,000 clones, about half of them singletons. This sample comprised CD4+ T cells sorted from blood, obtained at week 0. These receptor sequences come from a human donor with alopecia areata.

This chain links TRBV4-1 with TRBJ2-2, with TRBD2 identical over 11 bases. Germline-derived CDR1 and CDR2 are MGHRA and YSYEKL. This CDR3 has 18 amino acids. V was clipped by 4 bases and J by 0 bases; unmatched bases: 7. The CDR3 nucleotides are TGCGCCAGCAGCCGACGGGTGACTAGCGGGACGAACACCGGGGAGCTGTTTTTT. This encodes CASSRRVTSGTNTGELFF.

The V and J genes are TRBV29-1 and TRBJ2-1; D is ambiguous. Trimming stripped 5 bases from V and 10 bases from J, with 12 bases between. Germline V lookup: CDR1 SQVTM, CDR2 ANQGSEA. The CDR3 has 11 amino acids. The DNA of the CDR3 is TGCAGCGTTAAGGGAAGTTACGAGCAGTTCTTC. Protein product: CSVKGSYEQFF.

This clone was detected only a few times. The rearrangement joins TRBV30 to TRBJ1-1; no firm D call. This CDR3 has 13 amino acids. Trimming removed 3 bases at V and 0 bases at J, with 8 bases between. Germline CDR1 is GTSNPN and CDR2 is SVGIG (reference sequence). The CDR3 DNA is TGTGCCTGGAGGGGCAGGTTGAACACTGAAGCTTTCTTT. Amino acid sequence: CAWRGRLNTEAFF.

The CDR3 nucleotides are TGCGCCAGCAGCCGGGGCGAGGCTAGCGGGCCCCGGAATCAGCAGTTCTTC. Translated, it gives CASSRGEASGPRNQQFF. The chain uses TRBV4-1 and TRBJ2-1; the match to TRBD2 covers 8 bases. CDR3 length equals 17 residues. V lost 4 bases and J lost 11; bases outside the gene matches: 19. CDR1 MGHRA and CDR2 YSYEKL come from the germline V gene.